This T cell receptor beta chain was found in a study of CD8+CD57+ T cells in acquired aplastic anemia. CDR3 size: 14 residues. CDR1 is DFQATT and CDR2 is SNEGSKA in the germline V gene (reference sequence). The V end lost 3 bases, the J end lost 2 bases, and 8 bases lay between the germline ends. Before being chosen for sequencing, patients had shown CD8+CD57+ cell expansion by flow cytometry. TCR beta VDJ and CDR3 profiles were obtained from a genomic DNA template. MiXCR was run by TCRdb on the reads, yielding one entry per CDR3 protein. The sample yields just over 200,000 distinct CDR3 sequences, 65% seen once.

Material: sorted CD4+, CD8+, or CD8+CD57+ T cells (not recorded which) from PBMCs. This clonotype originated in a human donor with aplastic anemia. The rearrangement links TRBV20-1 to TRBJ1-6, with D possibly matching TRBD1 (5 bases). CDR3 residues: CSARKGPYNSPLHF. Here the CDR3 DNA reads TGCAGTGCTAGGAAGGGACCCTATAATTCACCCCTCCACTTT.